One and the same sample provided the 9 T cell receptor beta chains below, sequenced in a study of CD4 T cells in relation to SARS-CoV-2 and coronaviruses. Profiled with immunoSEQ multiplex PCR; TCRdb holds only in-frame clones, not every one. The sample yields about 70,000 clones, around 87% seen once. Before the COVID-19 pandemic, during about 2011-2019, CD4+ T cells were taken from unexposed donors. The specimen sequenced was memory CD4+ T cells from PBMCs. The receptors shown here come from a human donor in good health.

CDR3 in DNA: TGTGCCAGCAGTTTATTGGTGCAGGGAGCCGGGGAGCTGTTTTTT. Amino acid sequence: CASSLLVQGAGELFF. The chain carries TRBV28 and TRBJ2-2; D is perhaps TRBD1 or TRBD2 (5 bases each). The CDR3 is 15 amino acids. The germline V gene has CDR1 MDHEN and CDR2 SYDVKM. V lost 1 base to trimming and J lost 6 bases, with 12 bases between them. Looking up the rest from reference TRBV28 and TRBJ2-2 gives the full variable domain: DVKVTQSSRYLVKRTGEKVFLECVQDMDHENMFWYRQDPGLGLRLIYFSYDVKMKEKGDIPEGYSVSREKKERFSLILESASTNQTSMYLCASSLLVQGAGELFFGEGSRLTVL.

CDR3 loop: CASSPPGFWGLNTEAFF. In DNA form, the CDR3 reads TGTGCCAGCTCACCACCGGGTTTCTGGGGATTGAACACTGAAGCTTTCTTT. The chain joins TRBV18 to TRBJ1-1; D remains ambiguous. This CDR3 has 17 amino acids. Trimming stripped 0 bases from V and 0 bases from J, with 14 bases between. Germline CDR1 reads KGHSH; CDR2 reads LQKENI.

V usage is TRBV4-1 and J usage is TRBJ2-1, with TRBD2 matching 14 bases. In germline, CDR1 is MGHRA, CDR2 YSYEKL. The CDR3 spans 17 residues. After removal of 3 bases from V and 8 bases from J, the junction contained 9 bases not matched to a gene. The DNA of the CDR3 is TGCGCCAGCAGCCAGTTTACAGGGACTAGCGGGGGCGATGAGCAGTTCTTC. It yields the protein CASSQFTGTSGGDEQFF.

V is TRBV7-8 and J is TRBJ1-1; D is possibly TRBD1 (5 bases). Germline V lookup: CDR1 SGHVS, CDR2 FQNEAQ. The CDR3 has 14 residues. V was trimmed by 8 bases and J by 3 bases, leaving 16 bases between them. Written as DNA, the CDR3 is TGTGCCAGCCGCTCCGCTGGGGGGTACACTGAAGCTTTCTTT. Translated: CASRSAGGYTEAFF.

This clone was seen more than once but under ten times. In DNA, the CDR3 is TGTGCCAGCAGCTCGCGACTGGGCCTGGGTTGGACCCAGTACTTC. This encodes CASSSRLGLGWTQYF. V gene TRBV7-2 combines with J gene TRBJ2-5; D is ambiguous. The CDR3 length is 15 residues. V was trimmed by 4 bases and J by 7 bases, leaving 19 bases between them. Per the germline V gene, CDR1 is SGHTA and CDR2 is FQGNSA.

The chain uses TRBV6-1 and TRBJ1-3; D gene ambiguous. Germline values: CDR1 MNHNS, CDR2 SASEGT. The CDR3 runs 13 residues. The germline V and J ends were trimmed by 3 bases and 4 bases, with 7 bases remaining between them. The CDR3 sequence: CASSDLVGNTIYF. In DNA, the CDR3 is TGTGCCAGCAGTGATCTCGTGGGAAACACCATATATTTT.

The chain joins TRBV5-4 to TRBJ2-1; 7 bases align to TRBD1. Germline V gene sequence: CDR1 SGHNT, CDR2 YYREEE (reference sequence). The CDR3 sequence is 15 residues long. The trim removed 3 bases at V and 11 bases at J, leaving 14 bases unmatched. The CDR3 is CASSSKKGQTKKQFF. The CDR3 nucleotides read TGTGCCAGCAGCTCCAAAAAGGGACAGACCAAGAAGCAGTTCTTC. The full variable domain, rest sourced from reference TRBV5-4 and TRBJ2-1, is ETGVTQSPTHLIKTRGQQVTLRCSSQSGHNTVSWYQQALGQGPQFIFQYYREEENGRGNFPPRFSGLQFPNYSSELNVNALELDDSALYLCASSSKKGQTKKQFFGPGTRLTVL.

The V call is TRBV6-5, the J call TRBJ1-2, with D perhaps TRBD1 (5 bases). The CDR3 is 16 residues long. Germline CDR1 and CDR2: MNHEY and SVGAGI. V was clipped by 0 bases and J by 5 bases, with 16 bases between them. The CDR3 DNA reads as TGTGCCAGCAGTTACTCGAGTACGGGACTCCGATATGGCTACACCTTC. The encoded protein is CASSYSSTGLRYGYTF.

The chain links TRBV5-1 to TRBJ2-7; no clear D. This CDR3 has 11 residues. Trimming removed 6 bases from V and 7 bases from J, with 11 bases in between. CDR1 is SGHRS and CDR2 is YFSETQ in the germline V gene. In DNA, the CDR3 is TGCGCCAGCAACGACATGGGGGAGCAGTACTTC. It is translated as CASNDMGEQYF.